A single TCR beta chain is shown here with its context. Its target is not known. The sample belongs to a study of cytomegalovirus exposure and HLA in healthy donors. Study conclusions and caveats: Being productive about 87% or about 30% of the time was typical of most TCR beta V segments in an earlier analysis. HLA alleles were associated with some 16,000 TCR beta sequences in a later analysis at 0.05 false discovery rate. Diagnosis of cytomegalovirus status made by the classifier reportedly showed high specificity and sensitivity. Investigators reported around 150 TCR beta chains as tied to cytomegalovirus.

Primers included in the PCR were 60 Vbeta and 13 Jbeta primers. TCRdb keeps only in-frame clones here, not all; method: immunoSEQ multiplex PCR. This repertoire includes over 150,000 clones. V gave up 4 bases and J gave up 4 bases, with 15 bases separating them. Germline lookup yields CDR1 LGHNA and CDR2 YSLEER. The CDR3 runs 15 residues. The gene calls are TRBV4-3 and TRBJ2-3, with TRBD1 as a possible D gene (6 bases). The TCR sequence derives from a boy under 18 in good health and CMV-seronegative. Material: PBMCs. CDR3 DNA: TGCGCCAGCAGCCTACAACAGGGCAGCCCAGATACGCAGTATTTT. Translated: CASSLQQGSPDTQYF.